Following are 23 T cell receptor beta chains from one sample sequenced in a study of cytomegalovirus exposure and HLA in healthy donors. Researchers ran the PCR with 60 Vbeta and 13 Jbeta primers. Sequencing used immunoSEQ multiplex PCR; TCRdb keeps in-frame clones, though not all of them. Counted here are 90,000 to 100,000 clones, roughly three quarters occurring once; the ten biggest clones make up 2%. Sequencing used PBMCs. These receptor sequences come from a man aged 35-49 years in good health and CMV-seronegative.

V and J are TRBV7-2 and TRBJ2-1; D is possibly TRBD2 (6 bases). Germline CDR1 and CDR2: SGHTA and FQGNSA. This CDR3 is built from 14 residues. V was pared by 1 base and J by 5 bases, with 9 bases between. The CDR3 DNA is TGTGCCAGCAGCTTAGGCGGGACCCACAATGAGCAGTTCTTC. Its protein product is CASSLGGTHNEQFF.

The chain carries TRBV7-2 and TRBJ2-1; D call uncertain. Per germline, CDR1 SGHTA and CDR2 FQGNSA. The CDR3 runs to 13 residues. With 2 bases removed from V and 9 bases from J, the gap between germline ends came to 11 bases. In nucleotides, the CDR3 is TGTGCCAGCAGCTTAAAGCTTGCGGTTGAGCAGTTCTTC. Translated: CASSLKLAVEQFF.

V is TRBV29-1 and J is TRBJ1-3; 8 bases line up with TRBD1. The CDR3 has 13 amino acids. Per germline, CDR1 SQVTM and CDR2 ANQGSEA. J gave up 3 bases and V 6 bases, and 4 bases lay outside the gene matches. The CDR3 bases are TGCAGCGTACAGGGGGTGTTTGGAAACACCATATATTTT. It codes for CSVQGVFGNTIYF.

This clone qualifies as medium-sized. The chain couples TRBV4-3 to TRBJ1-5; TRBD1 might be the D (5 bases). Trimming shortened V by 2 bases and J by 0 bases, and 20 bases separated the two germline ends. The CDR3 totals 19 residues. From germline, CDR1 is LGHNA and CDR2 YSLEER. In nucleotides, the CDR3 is TGCGCCAGCAGCCAAACGAGACAGCGTGGTGGCTCTAGCAATCAGCCCCAGCATTTT. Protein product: CASSQTRQRGGSSNQPQHF.

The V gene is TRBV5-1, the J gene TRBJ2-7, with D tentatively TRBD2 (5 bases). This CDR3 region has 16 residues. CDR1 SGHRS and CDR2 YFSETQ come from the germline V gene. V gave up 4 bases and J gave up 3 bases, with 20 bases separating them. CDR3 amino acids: CASSPHAGRGHYEQYF. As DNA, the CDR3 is TGCGCCAGCAGCCCCCATGCAGGACGAGGGCACTACGAGCAGTACTTC.

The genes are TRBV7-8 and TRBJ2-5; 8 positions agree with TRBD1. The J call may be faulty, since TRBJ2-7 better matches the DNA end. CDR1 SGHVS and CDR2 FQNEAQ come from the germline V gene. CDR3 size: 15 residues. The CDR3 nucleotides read TGTGCCAGCAGCTTGACAGGGGTGGGCTCCTACGAGCAGTACTTC. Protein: CASSLTGVGSYEQYF.

The CDR3 DNA reads as TGTGCCAGCAGCCTTGGCCGTCGCACAGATACGCAGTATTTT. It is translated as CASSLGRRTDTQYF. This sequence joins TRBV11-2 and TRBJ2-3; D not resolved. Deletions cut 5 bases from V and 1 base from J, with 10 bases between. Germline loops: CDR1 SGHAT, CDR2 FQNNGV. This CDR3 has 14 amino acids.

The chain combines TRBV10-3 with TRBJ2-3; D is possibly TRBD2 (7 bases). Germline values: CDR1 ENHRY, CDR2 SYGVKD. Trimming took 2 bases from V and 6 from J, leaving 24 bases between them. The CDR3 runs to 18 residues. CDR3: CAISEPLGGGGPGDTQYF. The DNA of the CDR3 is TGTGCCATCAGTGAGCCACTGGGGGGCGGGGGCCCGGGTGATACGCAGTATTTT.

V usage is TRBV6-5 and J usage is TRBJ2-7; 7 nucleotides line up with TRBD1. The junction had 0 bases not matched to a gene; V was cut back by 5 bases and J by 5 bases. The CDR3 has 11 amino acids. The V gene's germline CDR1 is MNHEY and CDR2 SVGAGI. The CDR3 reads CASSGTDEQYF. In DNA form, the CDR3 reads TGTGCCAGCAGTGGGACAGACGAGCAGTACTTC.

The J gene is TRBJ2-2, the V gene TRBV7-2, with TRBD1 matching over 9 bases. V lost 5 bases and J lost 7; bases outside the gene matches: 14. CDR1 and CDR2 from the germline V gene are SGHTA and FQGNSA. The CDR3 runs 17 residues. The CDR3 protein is CASSLRGTGIIGGELFF. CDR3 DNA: TGTGCCAGCAGCCTACGGGGGACAGGGATCATAGGCGGGGAGCTGTTTTTT.

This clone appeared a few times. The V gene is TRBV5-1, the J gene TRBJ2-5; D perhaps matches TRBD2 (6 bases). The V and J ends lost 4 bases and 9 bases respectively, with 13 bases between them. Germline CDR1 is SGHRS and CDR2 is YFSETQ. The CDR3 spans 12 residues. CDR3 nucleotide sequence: TGCGCCAGCAGCCTCCGAGGGACTCCCCAGTACTTC. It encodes CASSLRGTPQYF.

CDR3 protein: CATPLAYSSTDTQYF. The CDR3 nucleotides read TGTGCCACCCCTCTAGCATACTCTAGCACAGATACGCAGTATTTT. This chain links TRBV28 with TRBJ2-3; the D gene is possibly TRBD2 (5 bases). V dropped 10 bases and J dropped 0 bases, with 17 bases sitting between them. The CDR3 covers 15 residues. CDR1 MDHEN and CDR2 SYDVKM come from the germline V gene.

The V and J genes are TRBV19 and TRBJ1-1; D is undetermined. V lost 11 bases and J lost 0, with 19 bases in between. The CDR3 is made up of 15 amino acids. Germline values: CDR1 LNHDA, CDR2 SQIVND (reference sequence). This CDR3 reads CAGRHIPSMNTEAFF. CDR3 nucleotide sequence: TGTGCCGGCAGACACATACCCTCAATGAACACTGAAGCTTTCTTT.

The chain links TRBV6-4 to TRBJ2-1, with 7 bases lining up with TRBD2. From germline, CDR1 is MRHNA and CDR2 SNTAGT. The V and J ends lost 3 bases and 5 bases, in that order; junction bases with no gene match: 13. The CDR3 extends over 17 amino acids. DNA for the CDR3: TGTGCCAGCAGTGATAGGGCGTTGGGGGGGAGGCACAATGAGCAGTTCTTC. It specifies CASSDRALGGRHNEQFF.

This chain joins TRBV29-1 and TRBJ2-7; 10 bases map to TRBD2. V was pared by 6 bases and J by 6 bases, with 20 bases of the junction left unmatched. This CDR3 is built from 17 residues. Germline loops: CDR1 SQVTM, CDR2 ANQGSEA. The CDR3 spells CSVESSSGGGGGREQYF. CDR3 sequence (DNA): TGCAGCGTCGAGTCTTCTAGCGGGGGCGGGGGGGGTCGCGAGCAGTACTTC.

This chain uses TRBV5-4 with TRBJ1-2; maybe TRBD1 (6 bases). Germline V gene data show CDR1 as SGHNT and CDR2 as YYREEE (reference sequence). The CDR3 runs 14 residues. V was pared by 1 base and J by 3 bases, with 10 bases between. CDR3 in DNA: TGTGCCAGCAGCTTGATCTCAGGGGACTATGGCTACACCTTC. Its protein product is CASSLISGDYGYTF.

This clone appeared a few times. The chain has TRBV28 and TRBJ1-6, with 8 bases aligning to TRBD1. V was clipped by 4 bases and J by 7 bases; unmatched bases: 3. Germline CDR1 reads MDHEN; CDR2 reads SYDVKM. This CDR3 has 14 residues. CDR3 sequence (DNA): TGTGCCAGCAGTTCGACAGGGGACAATTCACCCCTCCACTTT. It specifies CASSSTGDNSPLHF.

This CDR3 reads CASRAGTNASPLHF. The CDR3 bases are TGTGCCAGCAGGGCCGGGACAAATGCTTCACCCCTCCACTTT. This chain connects TRBV6-4 to TRBJ1-6, with a weak D call TRBD1 (6 bases). CDR1 is MRHNA and CDR2 is SNTAGT in the germline V gene. V gave up 6 bases and J gave up 9 bases, with 15 bases separating them. The CDR3 contains 14 residues.

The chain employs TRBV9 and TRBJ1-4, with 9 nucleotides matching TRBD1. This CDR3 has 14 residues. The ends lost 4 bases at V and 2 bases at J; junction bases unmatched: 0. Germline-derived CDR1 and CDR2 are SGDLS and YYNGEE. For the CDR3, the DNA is TGTGCCAGCAGCACAGGGGGCACTAATGAAAAACTGTTTTTT. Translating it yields CASSTGGTNEKLFF.

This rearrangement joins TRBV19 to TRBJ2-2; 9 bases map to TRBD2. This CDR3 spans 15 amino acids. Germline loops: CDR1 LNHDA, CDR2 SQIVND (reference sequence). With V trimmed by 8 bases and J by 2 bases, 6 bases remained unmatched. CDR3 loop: CASCTSGLNTGELFF. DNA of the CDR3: TGTGCCAGTTGCACTAGCGGGCTTAACACCGGGGAGCTGTTTTTT.

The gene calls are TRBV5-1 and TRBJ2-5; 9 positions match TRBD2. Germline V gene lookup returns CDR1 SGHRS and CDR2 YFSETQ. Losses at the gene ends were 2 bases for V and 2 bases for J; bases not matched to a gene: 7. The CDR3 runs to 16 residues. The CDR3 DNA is TGCGCCAGCAGCTTTCCGACTAGCGGCGATCAAGAGACCCAGTACTTC. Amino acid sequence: CASSFPTSGDQETQYF.

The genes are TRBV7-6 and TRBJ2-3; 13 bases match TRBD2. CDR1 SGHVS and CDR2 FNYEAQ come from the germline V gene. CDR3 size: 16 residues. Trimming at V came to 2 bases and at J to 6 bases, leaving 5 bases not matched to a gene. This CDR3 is CASSLTSGRAGDTQYF. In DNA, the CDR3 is TGTGCCAGCAGCTTAACTAGCGGGAGGGCCGGGGATACGCAGTATTTT. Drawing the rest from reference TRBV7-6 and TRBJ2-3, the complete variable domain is GAGVSQSPRYKVTKRGQDVALRCDPISGHVSLYWYRQALGQGPEFLTYFNYEAQQDKSGLPNDRFSAERPEGSISTLTIQRTEQRDSAMYRCASSLTSGRAGDTQYFGPGTRLTVL.

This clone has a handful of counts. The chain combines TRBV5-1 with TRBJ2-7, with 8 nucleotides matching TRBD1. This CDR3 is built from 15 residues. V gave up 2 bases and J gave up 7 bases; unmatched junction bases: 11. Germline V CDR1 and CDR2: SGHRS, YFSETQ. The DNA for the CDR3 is TGCGCCAGCAGCTTCGTGGGACAGGAATCGCGGGAGCAGTACTTC. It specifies CASSFVGQESREQYF.